These 30 T cell receptor beta chains were sequenced from one sample in a study of T cell clones after liver transplantation. Measured with immunoSEQ multiplex PCR; TCRdb has only the in-frame clones, and not every one. The data contain 55,000 to 75,000 clones, nearly 95% of them singletons. Sequencing was performed on CD4+ T cells from blood, taken about 27 months after liver transplant. Receptors were obtained from a human patient who received a liver transplant. The graft donor may account for some of the T cells.

The gene calls are TRBV5-1 and TRBJ1-2, with 11 bases lining up with TRBD1. The CDR3 runs 14 residues. In germline, CDR1 is SGHRS, CDR2 YFSETQ. Trimming removed 2 bases from V and 6 bases from J; junction bases left unmatched: 3. CDR3 DNA: TGCGCCAGCAGCTTTGGACAGGGGGCGAATGGCTACACCTTC. It translates to CASSFGQGANGYTF.

This chain connects TRBV9 to TRBJ1-1, with 8 bases aligning to TRBD1. The CDR3 consists of 16 residues. V lost 4 bases to trimming and J lost 1 base; unmatched junction nucleotides: 9. Germline V gene sequence: CDR1 SGDLS, CDR2 YYNGEE. The CDR3 DNA reads TGTGCCAGCAGCCCCCGGACAGGGATTAGGAACACTGAAGCTTTCTTT. As protein: CASSPRTGIRNTEAFF.

The rearrangement joins TRBV27 to TRBJ2-5; 7 bases map to TRBD1. CDR1 is MNHEY, CDR2 SMNVEV, per germline (reference sequence). V was clipped by 6 bases and J by 5 bases; unmatched bases: 6. The CDR3 is made up of 13 amino acids. The CDR3, as DNA: TGTGCCAGCAGAAAGACAGGGTTGGAGACCCAGTACTTC. Protein sequence: CASRKTGLETQYF.

The CDR3 bases are TGTGCTAGTGGTTTGGGCATCTCTGGAAACACCATATATTTT. Translation: CASGLGISGNTIYF. The rearrangement joins TRBV12-5 to TRBJ1-3; no clear D. Trimming pared 1 base from V and 0 bases from J, leaving 4 bases between. The CDR3 is 14 residues long. From germline, CDR1 is LGHNT and CDR2 FRNRAP. The full variable domain, rest sourced from reference TRBV12-5 and TRBJ1-3, is DARVTQTPRHKVTEMGQEVTMRCQPILGHNTVFWYRQTMMQGLELLAYFRNRAPLDDSGMPKDRFSAEMPDATLATLKIQPSEPRDSAVYFCASGLGISGNTIYFGEGSWLTVV.

J is TRBJ2-7 and V is TRBV28; perhaps TRBD2 as D (8 bases). The length of the CDR3 is 19 residues. V lost 1 base and J 3 bases, leaving 25 bases between the germline ends. Germline V lookup: CDR1 MDHEN, CDR2 SYDVKM. Here the CDR3 reads CASSLSPGRGQTHYYEQYF. The CDR3, as DNA: TGTGCCAGCAGTTTATCCCCCGGGAGGGGACAGACACATTACTACGAGCAGTACTTC.

The V gene is TRBV19, the J gene TRBJ2-7, with D possibly matching TRBD2 (5 bases). Germline V CDR1 and CDR2: LNHDA, SQIVND (reference sequence). The CDR3 sequence is 15 residues long. CDR3 protein: CATTLRRAMTYEQYF. In DNA form, the CDR3 reads TGTGCAACTACCCTTAGGCGGGCAATGACCTACGAGCAGTACTTC. Complete variable domain (other parts from reference TRBV19 and TRBJ2-7): DGGITQSPKYLFRKEGQNVTLSCEQNLNHDAMYWYRQDPGQGLRLIYYSQIVNDFQKGDIAEGYSVSREKKESFPLTVTSAQKNPTAFYLCATTLRRAMTYEQYFGPGTRLTVT.

The chain joins TRBV25-1 to TRBJ2-2; 10 nucleotides align to TRBD1. V shed 7 bases, J shed 3 bases, and the junction held 8 bases outside the gene matches. There are 16 residues in the CDR3. CDR1 and CDR2 (germline): MGHDK, SYGVNS. For the CDR3, the DNA is TGTGCCAGCAAAAAGCCCGGACAGGGGGACACCGGGGAGCTGTTTTTT. This encodes CASKKPGQGDTGELFF.

This chain connects TRBV7-8 to TRBJ2-7; D may match TRBD1 or TRBD2 (5 bases each). Germline V gene sequence: CDR1 SGHVS, CDR2 FQNEAQ. The CDR3 spans 14 residues. V lost 5 bases and J lost 3, with 14 bases in between. CDR3 region: CASSRGAQNYEQYF. As DNA, the CDR3 is TGTGCCAGCAGCCGGGGCGCGCAGAACTACGAGCAGTACTTC. Using reference TRBV7-8 and TRBJ2-7 for the parts outside the CDR3, the full variable domain is GAGVSQSPRYKVAKRGQDVALRCDPISGHVSLFWYQQALGQGPEFLTYFQNEAQLDKSGLPSDRFFAERPEGSVSTLKIQRTQQEDSAVYLCASSRGAQNYEQYFGPGTRLTVT.

The gene calls are TRBV11-3 and TRBJ2-1; the match to TRBD2 covers 8 bases. The trim removed 6 bases at V and 8 bases at J, leaving 27 bases unmatched. Germline V gene data show CDR1 as SGHNT and CDR2 as YENEEA. The CDR3 is 20 amino acids. CDR3 nucleotides: TGTGCCAGCAGGCCTCACCCATTTGACGCTAAGCGGGAGATAGAAGATGAGCAGTTCTTC. The encoded protein is CASRPHPFDAKREIEDEQFF.

The V gene is TRBV7-9, the J gene TRBJ2-1; D not resolved. V shed 1 base and J shed 6 bases, with 7 bases lying between them. This CDR3 is built from 13 residues. Germline V gene sequence: CDR1 SEHNR, CDR2 FQNEAQ (reference sequence). DNA for the CDR3: TGTGCCAGCAGCTTAGGTGTAACCAATGAGCAGTTCTTC. Its protein is CASSLGVTNEQFF.

V and J are TRBV5-4 and TRBJ1-3, with D possibly matching TRBD1 (6 bases). V dropped 0 bases and J dropped 2 bases, with 9 bases sitting between them. This CDR3 has 15 amino acids. Germline CDR1 and CDR2: SGHNT and YYREEE (reference sequence). CDR3 DNA sequence: TGTGCCAGCAGCTTGGACAGGACAGCTGGAAACACCATATATTTT. As protein: CASSLDRTAGNTIYF. Drawing the rest from reference TRBV5-4 and TRBJ1-3, the complete variable domain is ETGVTQSPTHLIKTRGQQVTLRCSSQSGHNTVSWYQQALGQGPQFIFQYYREEENGRGNFPPRFSGLQFPNYSSELNVNALELDDSALYLCASSLDRTAGNTIYFGEGSWLTVV.

V is TRBV7-2 and J is TRBJ2-7; D is possibly TRBD2 (6 bases). This CDR3 comprises 15 residues. CDR1 SGHTA and CDR2 FQGNSA come from the germline V gene. Trimming took 5 bases from V and 5 from J, leaving 19 bases between them. The CDR3 loop reads CASSPFGGRPNEQYF. CDR3 DNA sequence: TGTGCCAGCAGCCCGTTTGGGGGGAGGCCCAACGAGCAGTACTTC.

J is TRBJ1-5 and V is TRBV27; D gene unclear. Trimming removed 2 bases at V and 6 bases at J, with 11 bases between. The CDR3 sequence is 14 residues long. CDR1 MNHEY and CDR2 SMNVEV come from the germline V gene (reference sequence). The CDR3 protein is CASSLGISRQPQHF. CDR3 nucleotides: TGTGCCAGCAGTTTAGGGATCTCCCGTCAGCCCCAGCATTTT.

This clone has a single count. This CDR3 reads CRQGSYEQYF. In DNA form, the CDR3 reads TGTAGGCAGGGGTCCTACGAGCAGTACTTC. The rearrangement uses TRBV19 and TRBJ2-7; maybe TRBD1 (6 bases). This CDR3 is built from 10 residues. Germline loops: CDR1 LNHDA, CDR2 SQIVND (reference sequence).

The chain combines TRBV9 with TRBJ1-2; the D gene is possibly TRBD1 (6 bases). CDR3 length equals 15 residues. Germline loops: CDR1 SGDLS, CDR2 YYNGEE. V was cut by 6 bases and J by 4 bases, with 19 bases left in between. Written as DNA, the CDR3 is TGTGCCAGCAACAGAGACACAGGGACTCCCTATGGCTACACCTTC. Encoded protein: CASNRDTGTPYGYTF.

V usage is TRBV5-1 and J usage is TRBJ2-7, with D maybe TRBD2 (6 bases). CDR3 length: 15 amino acids. Germline V CDR1 and CDR2: SGHRS, YFSETQ. The V gene lost 2 bases and the J gene lost 5 bases, with 17 bases spanning the gap. CDR3 in amino acids: CASSFLSGWRDEQYF. Written as DNA, the CDR3 is TGCGCCAGCAGCTTCCTTTCAGGATGGAGGGACGAGCAGTACTTC.

J is TRBJ2-3 and V is TRBV6-6; 10 bases are a match to TRBD2. The V and J ends lost 0 bases and 6 bases, in that order; junction bases with no gene match: 6. The CDR3 contains 16 residues. Germline V CDR1 and CDR2: MNHNY, SVGAGI (reference sequence). The CDR3 coding sequence is TGTGCCAGCAGTTACTCTTCCCTAGCGGGAGTTGATACGCAGTATTTT. It codes for CASSYSSLAGVDTQYF.

The V call is TRBV6-5, the J call TRBJ2-3; possibly TRBD2 for D (6 bases). The CDR3 has 13 residues. Germline-derived CDR1 and CDR2 are MNHEY and SVGAGI. V lost 6 bases, J lost 6 bases, and 13 bases lay in between. The CDR3 nucleotides are TGTGCCAGCAGCGGGGGAGCTTGGGATACGCAGTATTTT. Its translation is CASSGGAWDTQYF.

The gene calls are TRBV5-4 and TRBJ2-1; 9 bases line up with TRBD2. The CDR3 totals 16 residues. Per the germline V gene, CDR1 is SGHNT and CDR2 is YYREEE (reference sequence). J gave up 11 bases and V 4 bases, and 16 bases lay outside the gene matches. The CDR3 DNA follows: TGTGCCAGCAGCGTCCAGGGCGGGCTAGCGGGAAATCAGCAGTTCTTC. Translation gives CASSVQGGLAGNQQFF.

This chain connects TRBV6-4 to TRBJ2-7; 8 nucleotides agree with TRBD1. V shed 3 bases and J 0 bases; nucleotides not matched to a gene: 4. In germline, CDR1 is MRHNA, CDR2 SNTAGT. CDR3 size: 15 residues. CDR3 in amino acids: CASSDSGQGSYEQYF. The DNA of the CDR3 is TGTGCCAGCAGTGATTCCGGACAGGGCTCCTACGAGCAGTACTTC.

The rearrangement links TRBV6-5 to TRBJ2-3; 9 nucleotides match TRBD1. V shed 8 bases and J 5 bases; nucleotides not matched to a gene: 8. The CDR3 length is 14 residues. Germline CDR1 MNHEY, CDR2 SVGAGI. CDR3: CASREQGAGDTQYF. The CDR3 DNA sequence: TGTGCCAGCCGAGAACAGGGGGCAGGAGATACGCAGTATTTT.

This clone came up once. The genes are TRBV28 and TRBJ2-1, with D hard to call. The CDR3 totals 14 residues. Per the germline V gene, CDR1 is MDHEN and CDR2 is SYDVKM. V lost 5 bases, J lost 7 bases, and 15 bases lay in between. CDR3 amino acids: CASSPVDRKNEQFF. DNA for the CDR3: TGTGCCAGCAGTCCGGTGGATCGAAAGAATGAGCAGTTCTTC. Full variable domain (missing parts from reference TRBV28 and TRBJ2-1): DVKVTQSSRYLVKRTGEKVFLECVQDMDHENMFWYRQDPGLGLRLIYFSYDVKMKEKGDIPEGYSVSREKKERFSLILESASTNQTSMYLCASSPVDRKNEQFFGPGTRLTVL.

The chain couples TRBV6-1 to TRBJ1-2, with TRBD1 matching 8 bases. Germline V CDR1 and CDR2: MNHNS, SASEGT. The CDR3 runs 13 residues. With 4 bases clipped from V and 8 bases from J, the junction kept 6 bases outside the gene matches. The CDR3: CASSGAGGVGYTF. DNA for the CDR3: TGTGCCAGCAGTGGGGCAGGGGGCGTCGGCTACACCTTC.

The rearrangement links TRBV19 to TRBJ2-1, with 7 positions matching TRBD2. In germline, CDR1 is LNHDA, CDR2 SQIVND (reference sequence). Trimming took 7 bases from V and 2 from J; bases not matched to a gene: 8. The CDR3 is 15 amino acids. The CDR3 region has the DNA TGTGCCAGTAATCGGGGGGAGAGACCCTACAATGAGCAGTTCTTC. Protein: CASNRGERPYNEQFF.

This rearrangement joins TRBV2 to TRBJ2-3, with TRBD2 identical over 12 bases. The CDR3 is 16 residues long. The germline V gene encodes CDR1 SNHLY and CDR2 FYNNEI. The J segment lost 2 bases and the V segment lost 6 bases, leaving 6 bases of the junction unmatched. The CDR3 is CASSRGLAGPTDTQYF. The DNA of the CDR3 is TGTGCCAGCAGCCGCGGACTAGCGGGACCCACAGATACGCAGTATTTT.

This chain joins TRBV7-8 and TRBJ2-5; a weak D match, TRBD1 (6 bases). The CDR3 covers 14 residues. Trimming took off 5 bases at V and 5 bases at J, with 15 bases between the two ends. Germline CDR1 and CDR2: SGHVS and FQNEAQ. DNA of the CDR3: TGTGCCAGCAGCCCTACAGGGTCCCGGGAGACCCAGTACTTC. It specifies CASSPTGSRETQYF.

V usage is TRBV25-1 and J usage is TRBJ1-1; D remains ambiguous. Germline V gene data show CDR1 as MGHDK and CDR2 as SYGVNS. This CDR3 is 13 amino acids long. V lost 5 bases to trimming and J lost 4 bases, with 11 bases between them. CDR3 protein: CASSLQTVTEAFF. CDR3 sequence (DNA): TGTGCCAGCAGTCTCCAAACGGTCACTGAAGCTTTCTTT.

This chain uses TRBV7-6 with TRBJ2-5; D uncertain. Trimming pared 5 bases from V and 1 base from J, leaving 20 bases between. This CDR3 region has 17 residues. Germline V gene lookup returns CDR1 SGHVS and CDR2 FNYEAQ. Here the CDR3 reads CASSLLKGTSVQETQYF. The CDR3 region has the DNA TGTGCCAGCAGCCTGTTAAAGGGAACGTCTGTCCAAGAGACCCAGTACTTC.

The CDR3 DNA reads TGTGCCAGTAGAATGCCGGGACTCCACGAGCAGTACTTC. Protein product: CASRMPGLHEQYF. The chain joins TRBV19 to TRBJ2-7; D is perhaps TRBD2 (6 bases). V lost 6 bases, J lost 5 bases, and 14 bases lay in between. CDR3 length equals 13 residues. CDR1 is LNHDA, CDR2 SQIVND, per germline (reference sequence).

V and J are TRBV20-1 and TRBJ2-7; D is uncertain. CDR3 size: 11 residues. Germline-derived CDR1 and CDR2 are DFQATT and SNEGSKA (reference sequence). V lost 2 bases and J 6 bases, leaving 8 bases between the germline ends. In nucleotides, the CDR3 is TGCAGTGCTAGACACGGCCTCGAGCAGTACTTC. Protein product: CSARHGLEQYF.